This T cell receptor beta chain was identified during a study of T-cell memory formation after mild COVID-19. This clonotype was detected a few times. No antigen is known for it. UMIs and sample barcodes were carried by the TCR alpha and TCR beta cDNA libraries that 5'RACE produced using constant-segment primers. TCRdb re-derived calls from the 5' RACE reads in MiXCR, one entry per CDR3 protein. This table has 500,000 to 600,000 distinct CDR3 sequences, roughly 18% appearing once. Study-level findings and limits: Day 37-peaking second-wave clones had unconfirmed SARS-CoV-2 specificity. While clones contracting from day 15 to 85 were balanced between CD4 and CD8, later expanders leaned CD4+. Cross-reactive memory apparently joined, as some responding clones appeared in pre-infection memory.

V gave up 9 bases and J gave up 6 bases; unmatched junction bases: 12. The CDR3 extends over 16 amino acids. Germline loops: CDR1 MNHEY, CDR2 SVGAGI. Material for sequencing was PBMCs or a T cell subset sorted from them (not recorded which). V is TRBV6-5 and J is TRBJ2-2, with 11 bases lining up with TRBD2. This TCR was sampled from an adult woman who had mild COVID-19 (a few samples of this study predate the infection). Cell type and time point are not known. The DNA for the CDR3 is TGTGCCAGTACTAGCGGGGGCCCTCCTTTGTCCGGGGAGCTGTTTTTT. Amino acid sequence: CASTSGGPPLSGELFF.